A single sample gave rise to the 16 T cell receptor beta chains below, sequenced in a study of OX40 agonist ivuxolimab in advanced cancers. Sequencing used immunoSEQ multiplex PCR; TCRdb keeps in-frame clones, though not all of them. Of 60,000 or so clones listed, 84% are singletons. The material sequenced was CD4+ or CD8+ T cells sorted from blood, taken in a trial of the OX40 agonist ivuxolimab. The receptors originated from an adult with an advanced solid tumor such as melanoma, head and neck, liver or kidney cancer.

This sequence joins TRBV6-5 and TRBJ1-2; a possible D gene is TRBD1 (6 bases). The length of the CDR3 is 12 residues. With 5 bases removed from V and 8 bases from J, the gap between germline ends came to 12 bases. Germline values: CDR1 MNHEY, CDR2 SVGAGI. The CDR3 loop is CASSTSGTGYTF. As DNA, the CDR3 is TGTGCCAGCAGTACATCCGGGACAGGCTACACCTTC.

The chain carries TRBV7-2 and TRBJ2-3, with D hard to call. The germline gives CDR1 SGHTA, CDR2 FQGNSA. The ends were cut back, 1 base at V and 0 bases at J, with 5 bases in the middle. This CDR3 has 14 residues. The CDR3 coding sequence is TGTGCCAGCAGCTTAGTTGATAGCACAGATACGCAGTATTTT. Encoded protein: CASSLVDSTDTQYF.

This chain connects TRBV10-2 to TRBJ1-5; 8 positions agree with TRBD1. The CDR3 sequence is 13 residues long. V lost 3 bases, J lost 7 bases, and 2 bases stayed unmatched. Germline V gene data show CDR1 as WSHSY and CDR2 as SAAADI. The CDR3 nucleotides are TGCGCCAGCAGTGAAGACAGGGGACAGCCCCAGCATTTT. Its translation is CASSEDRGQPQHF.

This chain connects TRBV5-1 to TRBJ1-1, with D possibly TRBD1 on 6 matching bases. The CDR3 extends over 13 amino acids. V gave up 0 bases and J gave up 4 bases, with 7 bases separating them. Germline V lookup: CDR1 SGHRS, CDR2 YFSETQ. This CDR3 is CASSLEGGTEAFF. CDR3 bases: TGCGCCAGCAGCTTGGAAGGGGGCACTGAAGCTTTCTTT.

The rearrangement joins TRBV23-1 to TRBJ2-7; D possibly corresponds to TRBD2 (6 bases). TRBV23-1 is an open reading frame whose function is uncertain. Between the trimmed V and J ends, which lost 1 base and 1 base, there was a span of 26 bases. The CDR3 loop spans 20 amino acids. The DNA of the CDR3 is TGCGCCAGCAGTCAATTCCGGGGGAAGGGCCCCCAAGCCGATTCCTACGAGCAGTACTTC. Its protein is CASSQFRGKGPQADSYEQYF.

J is TRBJ1-1 and V is TRBV18, with unresolved D. The CDR3 has 14 amino acids. V lost 4 bases to trimming and J lost 0 bases, with 9 bases between them. Germline-derived CDR1 and CDR2 are KGHSH and LQKENI. This CDR3 reads CASSREVVNTEAFF. In DNA, the CDR3 is TGTGCCAGCTCACGCGAGGTGGTGAACACTGAAGCTTTCTTT.

The rearrangement joins TRBV30 to TRBJ1-6; no clear D gene. Germline loops: CDR1 GTSNPN, CDR2 SVGIG (reference sequence). The CDR3 totals 17 residues. V was cut by 3 bases and J by 4 bases, with 19 bases left in between. Here the CDR3 DNA reads TGTGCCTGGAGGGCGGCTACTACTATACTTTATAATTCACCCCTCCACTTT. It is translated as CAWRAATTILYNSPLHF.

V usage is TRBV19 and J usage is TRBJ1-5; D is possibly TRBD1 (6 bases). Trimming removed 3 bases from V and 3 bases from J, with 15 bases in between. Germline V gene sequence: CDR1 LNHDA, CDR2 SQIVND (reference sequence). This CDR3 region has 16 residues. Here the CDR3 DNA reads TGTGCCAGTAGTATCCCCCGGACAGCCTTCAATCAGCCCCAGCATTTT. This sequence encodes CASSIPRTAFNQPQHF.

This clone appeared a single time. CDR3 nucleotides: TGTGCCAGCAGCTTAGTGGCTAGCGGGCCCACCTACGAGCAGTACTTC. Translating gives CASSLVASGPTYEQYF. The chain carries TRBV7-2 and TRBJ2-7; TRBD2 aligns across 8 bases. This CDR3 has 16 residues. V lost 1 base to trimming and J lost 2 bases; unmatched junction nucleotides: 7. Germline-derived CDR1 and CDR2 are SGHTA and FQGNSA.

J is TRBJ2-5 and V is TRBV6-6; D possibly corresponds to TRBD2 (6 bases). Germline CDR1 and CDR2: MNHNY and SVGAGI (reference sequence). This CDR3 has 13 amino acids. V lost 8 bases and J lost 7, with 17 bases in between. This CDR3 is CASHDGGQVTQYF. The DNA for the CDR3 is TGTGCCAGCCACGACGGGGGTCAGGTGACCCAGTACTTC.

The chain is built from TRBV9 and TRBJ1-6; no reliable D call. This CDR3 has 18 amino acids. The V gene's germline CDR1 is SGDLS and CDR2 YYNGEE. Trimming removed 3 bases from V and 4 bases from J, with 20 bases in between. The CDR3 reads CASSAENLDIYYNSPLHF. The CDR3 nucleotides read TGTGCCAGCAGCGCAGAAAACCTTGACATATATTATAATTCACCCCTCCACTTT. Based on the CDR3 plus reference TRBV9 and TRBJ1-6, the full variable domain is DSGVTQTPKHLITATGQRVTLRCSPRSGDLSVYWYQQSLDQGLQFLIQYYNGEERAKGNILERFSAQQFPDLHSELNLSSLELGDSALYFCASSAENLDIYYNSPLHFGNGTRLTVT.

This chain connects TRBV7-9 to TRBJ2-7, with TRBD2 as a possible D gene (6 bases). Per the germline V gene, CDR1 is SEHNR and CDR2 is FQNEAQ (reference sequence). The CDR3 sequence is 15 residues long. V lost 6 bases and J lost 0, with 15 bases in between. In nucleotides, the CDR3 is TGTGCCAGCAGTCTCGGGACTTTTAGCTCCTACGAGCAGTACTTC. Translating gives CASSLGTFSSYEQYF. Based on the CDR3 plus reference TRBV7-9 and TRBJ2-7, the full variable domain is DTGVSQNPRHKITKRGQNVTFRCDPISEHNRLYWYRQTLGQGPEFLTYFQNEAQLEKSRLLSDRFSAERPKGSFSTLEIQRTEQGDSAMYLCASSLGTFSSYEQYFGPGTRLTVT.

The chain has TRBV7-7 and TRBJ1-5; D remains unclear. From germline, CDR1 is SSHAT and CDR2 FNYEAQ (reference sequence). Trimming removed 1 base from V and 4 bases from J, with 5 bases in between. The CDR3 spans 13 residues. CDR3 residues: CASSLDRNQPQHF. The CDR3 DNA reads as TGTGCCAGCAGCTTAGATAGAAATCAGCCCCAGCATTTT.

This rearrangement joins TRBV10-3 to TRBJ2-3; the match to TRBD1 covers 8 bases. Trimming cost V 5 bases and J 1 base; bases outside gene matches: 5. CDR1 and CDR2 (germline): ENHRY, SYGVKD. This CDR3 spans 15 amino acids. The CDR3 bases are TGTGCCATCAGTTACGGGACAGGCCGCACAGATACGCAGTATTTT. Amino acid sequence: CAISYGTGRTDTQYF.

Comments on this clone: Sequence at one end of the junction differs from germline and may be a read error. The chain is built from TRBV10-2 and TRBJ2-7, with 12 bases fitting TRBD2. Germline V gives CDR1 WSHSY, CDR2 SAAADI. The CDR3 spans 20 residues. DNA for the CDR3: TGCGCCAGCAGTGAATCCCAAGGACTAGCGGGACACTATATCTCCTACGAGCAGTGCTTC. This codes for CASSESQGLAGHYISYEQCF.

The chain has TRBV10-3 and TRBJ1-1; 9 bases map to TRBD1. CDR3 length equals 16 residues. Germline CDR1 is ENHRY and CDR2 is SYGVKD. V lost 5 bases and J lost 1; bases outside the gene matches: 8. The DNA of the CDR3 is TGTGCCATCAGTCTGCGGGACAGGGTGGAGAACACTGAAGCTTTCTTT. This encodes CAISLRDRVENTEAFF.